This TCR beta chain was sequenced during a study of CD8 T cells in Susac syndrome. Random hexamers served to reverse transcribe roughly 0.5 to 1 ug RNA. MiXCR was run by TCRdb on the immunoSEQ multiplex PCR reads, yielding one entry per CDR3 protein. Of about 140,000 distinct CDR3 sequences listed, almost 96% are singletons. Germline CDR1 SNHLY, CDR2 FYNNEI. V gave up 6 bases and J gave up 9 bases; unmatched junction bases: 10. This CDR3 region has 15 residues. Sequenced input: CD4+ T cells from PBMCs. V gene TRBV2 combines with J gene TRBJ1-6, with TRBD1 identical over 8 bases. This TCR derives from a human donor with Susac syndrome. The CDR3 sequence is CASRDLDRVGSPLHF. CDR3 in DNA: TGTGCCAGCAGAGACCTGGACAGGGTCGGTTCACCCCTCCACTTT.